This entry lists 4 T cell receptor beta chains sequenced from one sample in a study of blood T cell repertoires in COVID-19. Method: immunoSEQ multiplex PCR; TCRdb's copy keeps in-frame clones and lacks some. Of 130,000 or so clones listed, about four fifths are singletons. The sequenced material came from peripheral blood. The receptors originated from an older woman with COVID-19, enrolled during active disease.

Comments on this clone: Other DNA sequences from this sample encode an identical CDR3 as well. The rearrangement joins TRBV15 to TRBJ1-2; TRBD1 matches at 9 bases. Germline V gene data show CDR1 as LNHNV and CDR2 as YYDKDF (reference sequence). With 5 bases clipped from V and 3 bases from J, the junction kept 4 bases outside the gene matches. CDR3 size: 14 residues. The CDR3 DNA follows: TGTGCCACCAGCCGGGGGGACAGGGACTATGGCTACACCTTC. Amino acid sequence: CATSRGDRDYGYTF.

This clone was counted only a few times. This chain joins TRBV4-1 and TRBJ1-4; D might be TRBD1 (5 bases). The CDR3 length is 14 residues. V was cut by 3 bases and J by 10 bases, with 15 bases left in between. Germline values: CDR1 MGHRA, CDR2 YSYEKL. The CDR3 region has the DNA TGCGCCAGCAGCCAGGCAGGGCTTTACGGAAAACTGTTTTTT. As protein: CASSQAGLYGKLFF.

This chain joins TRBV5-1 and TRBJ2-1, with 7 positions matching TRBD2. The CDR3 consists of 15 residues. With V trimmed by 6 bases and J by 1 base, 7 bases remained unmatched. Germline CDR1 reads SGHRS; CDR2 reads YFSETQ. CDR3 DNA: TGCGCCAGCAACGTGGCGGGGGAATCCTACAATGAGCAGTTCTTC. The encoded protein is CASNVAGESYNEQFF.

This clone was detected a few times. V usage is TRBV3-1 (or the pseudogene TRBV3-2) and J usage is TRBJ2-2; 11 bases fit TRBD2. Germline CDR1 and CDR2: LGHDT and YNNKEL (reference sequence). The junction had 6 bases not matched to a gene; V was cut back by 6 bases and J by 6 bases. The CDR3 spans 15 residues. The CDR3 coding sequence is TGTGCCAGCAGGCGGAGTAGCGGGGGGGCCGGGGAGCTGTTTTTT. It yields the protein CASRRSSGGAGELFF.